The source of this T cell receptor beta chain is a study of immune aging and cytomegalovirus after organ transplant (dated by TCRdb to about 2021). Regarding the complete study: Three-drug immunosuppression with prednisone, tacrolimus, and mycophenolate was given to all transplant recipients.

For this clonotype: Its specific antigen is unknown. No base quality values were provided; no much bigger clone lies one nucleotide off.

What the research found in general, with its limitations: Because CD57 was not measured in the sequencing data, a conservative gene-based aging definition was used instead. A larger share of large clones was made up of TEMRA cells, and in the seven largest clones (around 1,900 cells) aged and TEMRA cells were gained while TCM cells were lost. Aged-phenotype cells increased post-transplant regardless of clone size, earlier in large clones (days 200-264) than small clones, following viremia.

The sample's time point label, in plain terms: five sample-tagged time points from pre-transplant (day -1) to day 368 post-transplant, pooled. Thawed PBMC were stimulated with a CMV IE-1 overlapping peptide library for over ten hours, with no transport inhibitors added. After thawing, cells rested overnight before stimulation in R10 medium with CD28/CD49d costimulation. The IE-1 peptide library was made up of 15-amino-acid peptides with 11-amino-acid overlaps. Each time point was barcoded using BD Single-Cell Multiplexing Kit Sample Tags, after which the barcoded samples were pooled and stained with oligo-conjugated anti-CD45RA plus sorting antibodies. A BD FACSAria III was used to sort CMV-responsive CD8+CD137+ and CD4+CD154+ T cells at 4-way purity. Blood was drawn into EDTA vacutainers and was processed by Ficoll gradient within 1-24 hours. Library generation was performed with single-cell sequencing. Data came from an Illumina NovaSeq 6000. The BD Rhapsody Targeted mRNA and AbSeq Reagent Kit, in a microwell format, was used for cell capture and library preparation. Libraries were prepared to cover TCR, sample tags, AbSeq, and targeted mRNA from the Human T-Cell Expression Panel plus custom TOX and TOX2 primers. Libraries were sequenced on an Illumina NovaSeq. On the study's bioinformatics: The analysis covered around 10,000 cells in total, of which 7076 were CD8 T cells and approximately 4,500 were CD8 T cells with an identifiable TCR CDR3. The BD Rhapsody Targeted Analysis Pipeline, including V(D)J processing, was run on the Seven Bridges Genomics platform to process the raw data. SeqGeq 1.6.0 was used for quality control, Sample Tag demultiplexing with Lex-BDSMK, clone identification with VDJ Explorer, and Seurat clustering. Clones comprising <1% of CD8 T cells were considered non-expanded; clones comprising >2.5% of the sample were considered clonal expansions. Clones were called with MiXCR by TCRdb after fastp trimmed the public reads at Q25, and only in-frame beta chains were retained. Rows are combined by CDR3 protein, so each entry shows the most common genes and DNA. The V and J calls shown here were made by TCRdb, not taken from the authors' results. In all, the sample holds about 20,000 distinct CDR3 sequences, and 35% to 40% of those were seen once. Clones ranked in the top ten supply 25% to 30% of the sample.

The CDR3 has 14 amino acids, counting the end cysteine and phenylalanine. Just the 42-base CDR3 DNA is kept, in frame starting at base 1. CDR1 and CDR2, per the germline V gene, are SNHLY and FYNNEI. V is cut by 6 bases and J by 6 bases, and the space between the germline ends is 14 bases. Recombination linked TRBV2 to TRBJ2-2; no confident D gene assignment can be made. The sequence derives from a female donor who had a heart transplant and CMV viremia. The source material was CMV peptide-activated CD4+ and CD8+ T cells sorted from blood, sampled at five time points, pooled. This sample's cell subset or site label indicates: sorted CD8+CD137+ and CD4+CD154+ T cells after about 11 h CMV IE-1 peptide stimulation. Here the CDR3 is given as CASRPQVSAGELFF. In nucleotide form, the sequence is TGTGCCAGCAGACCTCAGGTGTCCGCCGGGGAGCTGTTTTTT.